This entry describes one T cell receptor (beta chain). This specimen comes from a study of cytomegalovirus exposure and HLA in healthy donors. Turning to the study itself: Tens of millions of unique TCRs, all from HLA-typed donors, were included in an early release of the data.

It was with 60 Vbeta and 13 Jbeta primers that the PCR ran. Original analysis: In a later analysis, of some 80 million unique beta chains, 9 million to 11 million appeared in at least two donors. TCRdb's table, derived via immunoSEQ multiplex PCR, lists solely in-frame clones and lacks some. The DNA was the basis for D and trimming; V, J and clone size are from that table. The sample records 200,000 to 250,000 clones, more than 75% being singletons. V trimming: 7 bases; J trimming: 5 bases; junction bases outside the gene matches: 7. CDR3 length equals 13 residues. Germline CDR1 reads SNHLY; CDR2 reads FYNNEI.

Sequenced material: PBMCs. The clonotype comes from a woman in her 40s in good health and CMV-seronegative. The chain couples TRBV2 to TRBJ2-7; TRBD1 matches 8 bases. The CDR3 is CASILDRANEQYF. The CDR3 coding sequence is TGTGCCAGCATCCTGGACAGGGCGAACGAGCAGTACTTC.